This T cell receptor beta chain was retrieved from a study of early T cells in non-severe SARS-CoV-2 infection. Germline CDR1 reads SGHVS; CDR2 reads FQNEAQ. V lost 4 bases to trimming and J lost 7 bases; unmatched junction nucleotides: 10. The CDR3 is 16 amino acids. In its sample, this clonotype was seen many times. Molecules of cDNA were individually given unique molecular identifiers that were attached to them. TCRdb reprocessed the 5' RACE reads via MiXCR and lists one record per CDR3 protein. The data hold 55,000 to 75,000 distinct CDR3 sequences, with roughly an eighth observed a single time. V usage is TRBV7-8 and J usage is TRBJ2-2, with 9 bases that match TRBD2. Material: whole blood. The source of this sequence is an adult who was a healthcare worker with PCR-confirmed SARS-CoV-2 infection or an uninfected control (not recorded which). The CDR3 DNA is TGTGCCAGCAGCTCACCGGGACTAGCAGGTCTCGGGGAGCTGTTTTTT. Protein: CASSSPGLAGLGELFF.